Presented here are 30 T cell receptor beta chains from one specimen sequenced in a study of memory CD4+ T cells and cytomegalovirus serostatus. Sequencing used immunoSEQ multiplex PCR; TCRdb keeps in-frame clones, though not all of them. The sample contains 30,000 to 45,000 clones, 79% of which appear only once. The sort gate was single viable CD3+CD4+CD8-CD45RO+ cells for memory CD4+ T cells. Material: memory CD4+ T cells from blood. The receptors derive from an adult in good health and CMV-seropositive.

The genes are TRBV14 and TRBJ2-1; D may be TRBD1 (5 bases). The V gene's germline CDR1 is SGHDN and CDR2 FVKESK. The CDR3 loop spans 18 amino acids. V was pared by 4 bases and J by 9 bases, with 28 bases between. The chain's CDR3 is CASSPFRGALTTWGEQFF. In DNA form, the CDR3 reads TGTGCCAGCAGCCCCTTTCGTGGGGCCTTAACTACATGGGGTGAGCAGTTCTTC.

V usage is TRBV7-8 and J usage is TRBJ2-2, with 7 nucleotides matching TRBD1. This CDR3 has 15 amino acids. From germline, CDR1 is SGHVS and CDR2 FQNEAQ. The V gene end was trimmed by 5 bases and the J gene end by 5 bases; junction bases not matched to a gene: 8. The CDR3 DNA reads TGTGCCAGCAGCGGATTAGGGGGCGAAACCGGGGAGCTGTTTTTT. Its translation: CASSGLGGETGELFF.

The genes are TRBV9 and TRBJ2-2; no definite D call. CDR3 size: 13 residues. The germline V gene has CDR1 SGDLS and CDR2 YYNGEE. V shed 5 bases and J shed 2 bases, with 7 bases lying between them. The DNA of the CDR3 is TGTGCCAGCAGTCCGGTCAACACCGGGGAGCTGTTTTTT. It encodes CASSPVNTGELFF.

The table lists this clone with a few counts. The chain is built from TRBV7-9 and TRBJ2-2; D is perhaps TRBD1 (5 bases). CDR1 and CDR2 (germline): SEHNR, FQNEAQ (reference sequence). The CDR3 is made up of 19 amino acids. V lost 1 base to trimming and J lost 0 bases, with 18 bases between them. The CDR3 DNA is TGTGCCAGCAGCTTAGTTGGGGCCCAAAGGGATCCGAACACCGGGGAGCTGTTTTTT. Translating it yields CASSLVGAQRDPNTGELFF.

CDR3 amino acids: CASSLEYEGYGYTF. The CDR3 DNA is TGTGCCAGCAGCTTAGAGTACGAGGGCTATGGCTACACCTTC. The chain has TRBV7-9 and TRBJ1-2, with no clear D. The CDR3 runs to 14 residues. CDR1 is SEHNR and CDR2 is FQNEAQ in the germline V gene (reference sequence). Between the trimmed V and J ends, which lost 1 base and 4 bases, there was a span of 10 bases.

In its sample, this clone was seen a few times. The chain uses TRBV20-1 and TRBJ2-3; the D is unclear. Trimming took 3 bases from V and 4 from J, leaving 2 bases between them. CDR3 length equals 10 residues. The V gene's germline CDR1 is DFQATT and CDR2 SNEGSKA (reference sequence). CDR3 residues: CSASSDTQYF. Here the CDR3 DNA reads TGCAGTGCTAGCTCAGATACGCAGTATTTT.

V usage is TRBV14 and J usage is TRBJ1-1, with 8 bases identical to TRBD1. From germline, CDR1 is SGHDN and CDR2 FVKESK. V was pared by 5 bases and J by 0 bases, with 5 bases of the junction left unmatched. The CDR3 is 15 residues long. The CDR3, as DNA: TGTGCCAGCAGCTCCCGGACAGGGATGAACACTGAAGCTTTCTTT. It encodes CASSSRTGMNTEAFF.

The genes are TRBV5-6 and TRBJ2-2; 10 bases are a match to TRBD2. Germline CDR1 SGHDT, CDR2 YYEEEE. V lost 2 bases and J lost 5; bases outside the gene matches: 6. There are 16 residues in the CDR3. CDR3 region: CASSFLAGVDTGELFF. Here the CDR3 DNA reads TGTGCCAGCAGCTTTCTAGCGGGAGTAGATACCGGGGAGCTGTTTTTT.

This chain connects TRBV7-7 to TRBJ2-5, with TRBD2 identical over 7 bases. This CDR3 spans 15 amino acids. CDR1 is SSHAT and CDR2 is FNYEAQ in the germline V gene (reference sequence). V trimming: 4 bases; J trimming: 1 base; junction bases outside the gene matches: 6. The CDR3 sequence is CASSSGRSSQETQYF. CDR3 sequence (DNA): TGTGCCAGCAGCTCCGGGAGGAGTAGCCAAGAGACCCAGTACTTC.

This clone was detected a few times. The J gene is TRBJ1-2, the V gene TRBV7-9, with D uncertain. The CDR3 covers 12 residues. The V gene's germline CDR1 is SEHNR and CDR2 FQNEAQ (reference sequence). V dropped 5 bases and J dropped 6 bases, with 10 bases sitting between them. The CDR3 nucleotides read TGTGCCAGCAGCCTGGACCTAAATGGCTACACCTTC. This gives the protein CASSLDLNGYTF.

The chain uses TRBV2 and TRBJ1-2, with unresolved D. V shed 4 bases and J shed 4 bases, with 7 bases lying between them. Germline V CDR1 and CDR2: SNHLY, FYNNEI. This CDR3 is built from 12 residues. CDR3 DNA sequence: TGTGCCAGCAGTGGTGAGGGCTATGGCTACACCTTC. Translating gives CASSGEGYGYTF.

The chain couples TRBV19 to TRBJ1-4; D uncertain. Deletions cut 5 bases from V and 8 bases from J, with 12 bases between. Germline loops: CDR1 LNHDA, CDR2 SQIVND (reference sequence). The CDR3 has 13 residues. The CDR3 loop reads CASSDRWREKLFF. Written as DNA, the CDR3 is TGTGCCAGTAGTGACCGGTGGCGGGAAAAACTGTTTTTT.

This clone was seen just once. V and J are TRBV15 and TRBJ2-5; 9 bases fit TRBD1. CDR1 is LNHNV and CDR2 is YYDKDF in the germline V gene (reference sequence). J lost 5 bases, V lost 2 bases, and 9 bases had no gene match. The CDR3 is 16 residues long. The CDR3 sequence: CATSRRDRALEETQYF. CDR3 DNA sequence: TGTGCCACCAGCAGAAGGGACAGGGCTTTAGAGGAGACCCAGTACTTC.

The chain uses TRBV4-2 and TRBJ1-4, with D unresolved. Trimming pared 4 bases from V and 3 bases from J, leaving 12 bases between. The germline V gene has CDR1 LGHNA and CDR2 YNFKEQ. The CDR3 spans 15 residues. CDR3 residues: CASSLPGVANEKLFF. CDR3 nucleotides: TGTGCCAGCAGCCTCCCGGGAGTCGCTAATGAAAAACTGTTTTTT.

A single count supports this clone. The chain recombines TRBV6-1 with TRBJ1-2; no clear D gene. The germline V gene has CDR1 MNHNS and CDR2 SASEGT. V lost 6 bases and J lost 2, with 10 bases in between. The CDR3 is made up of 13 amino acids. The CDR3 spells CASRESSNYGYTF. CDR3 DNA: TGTGCCAGCAGGGAGTCGAGCAACTATGGCTACACCTTC.

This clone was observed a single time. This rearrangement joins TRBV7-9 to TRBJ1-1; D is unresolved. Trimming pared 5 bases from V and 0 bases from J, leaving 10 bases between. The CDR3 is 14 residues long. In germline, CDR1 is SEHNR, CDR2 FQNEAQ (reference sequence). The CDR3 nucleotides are TGTGCCAGCAGCATGGACGCAATGAACACTGAAGCTTTCTTT. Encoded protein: CASSMDAMNTEAFF.

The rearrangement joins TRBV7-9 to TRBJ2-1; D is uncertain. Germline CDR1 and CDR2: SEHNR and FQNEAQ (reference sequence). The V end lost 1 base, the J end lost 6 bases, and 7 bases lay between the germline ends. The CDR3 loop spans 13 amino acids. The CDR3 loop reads CASSLDLPNEQFF. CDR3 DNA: TGTGCCAGCAGCTTAGATCTTCCCAATGAGCAGTTCTTC. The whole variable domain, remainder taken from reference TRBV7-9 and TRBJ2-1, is DTGVSQNPRHKITKRGQNVTFRCDPISEHNRLYWYRQTLGQGPEFLTYFQNEAQLEKSRLLSDRFSAERPKGSFSTLEIQRTEQGDSAMYLCASSLDLPNEQFFGPGTRLTVL.

The CDR3 nucleotides are TGTGCCATCAGTGCCGGGGCGACCTACGAGCAGTACTTC. Translating gives CAISAGATYEQYF. The chain combines TRBV10-3 with TRBJ2-7; TRBD1 or TRBD2 may be the D gene (5 bases each). This CDR3 is 13 amino acids long. The V end was cut by 4 bases, the J end by 2 bases, with 9 bases between. Germline CDR1 ENHRY, CDR2 SYGVKD.

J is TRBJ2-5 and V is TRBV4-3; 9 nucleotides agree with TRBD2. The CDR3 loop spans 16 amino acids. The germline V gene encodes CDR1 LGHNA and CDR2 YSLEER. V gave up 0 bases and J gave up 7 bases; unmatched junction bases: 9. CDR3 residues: CASSQERAGGLVTQYF. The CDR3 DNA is TGCGCCAGCAGCCAAGAAAGGGCGGGGGGGCTTGTGACCCAGTACTTC.

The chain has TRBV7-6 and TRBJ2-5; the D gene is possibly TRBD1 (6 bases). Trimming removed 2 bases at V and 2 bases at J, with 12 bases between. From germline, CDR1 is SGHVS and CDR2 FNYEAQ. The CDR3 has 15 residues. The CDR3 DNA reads TGTGCCAGCAGCTTAATAGGCGACAGGCAAGAGACCCAGTACTTC. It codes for CASSLIGDRQETQYF.

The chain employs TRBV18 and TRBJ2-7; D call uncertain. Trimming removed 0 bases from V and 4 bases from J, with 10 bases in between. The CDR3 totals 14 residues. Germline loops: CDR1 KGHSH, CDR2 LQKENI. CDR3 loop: CASSPPGTPYEQYF. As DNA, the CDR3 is TGTGCCAGCTCACCACCGGGCACCCCTTACGAGCAGTACTTC.

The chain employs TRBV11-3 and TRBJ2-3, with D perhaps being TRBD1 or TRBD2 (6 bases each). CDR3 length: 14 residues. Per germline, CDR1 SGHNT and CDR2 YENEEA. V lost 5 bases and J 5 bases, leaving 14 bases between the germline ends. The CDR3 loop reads CASSNPGALDTQYF. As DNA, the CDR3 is TGTGCCAGCAGCAATCCGGGGGCACTAGATACGCAGTATTTT. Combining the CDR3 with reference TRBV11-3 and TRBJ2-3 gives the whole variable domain EAGVVQSPRYKIIEKKQPVAFWCNPISGHNTLYWYLQNLGQGPELLIRYENEEAVDDSQLPKDRFSAERLKGVDSTLKIQPAELGDSAVYLCASSNPGALDTQYFGPGTRLTVL.

The CDR3 DNA reads as TGTGCCAGCAGGACCAGGGGGCTAGCGGAAAAACTGTTTTTT. Protein product: CASRTRGLAEKLFF. The V call is TRBV6-1, the J call TRBJ1-4, with TRBD1 matching 8 bases. CDR3 size: 14 residues. CDR1 is MNHNS, CDR2 SASEGT, per germline. With 6 bases clipped from V and 8 bases from J, the junction kept 8 bases outside the gene matches.

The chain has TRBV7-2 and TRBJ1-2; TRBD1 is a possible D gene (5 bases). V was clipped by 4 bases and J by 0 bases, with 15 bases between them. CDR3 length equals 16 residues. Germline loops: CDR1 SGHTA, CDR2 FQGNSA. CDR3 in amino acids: CASSSYAGLANYGYTF. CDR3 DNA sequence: TGTGCCAGCAGCTCATACGCAGGGCTGGCTAACTATGGCTACACCTTC.

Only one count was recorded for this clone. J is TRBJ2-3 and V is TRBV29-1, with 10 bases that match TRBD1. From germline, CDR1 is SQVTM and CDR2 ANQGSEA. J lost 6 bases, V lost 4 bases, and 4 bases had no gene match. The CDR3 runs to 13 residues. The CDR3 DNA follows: TGCAGCGTTGGGGACAGGGGCGCCGATACGCAGTATTTT. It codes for CSVGDRGADTQYF.

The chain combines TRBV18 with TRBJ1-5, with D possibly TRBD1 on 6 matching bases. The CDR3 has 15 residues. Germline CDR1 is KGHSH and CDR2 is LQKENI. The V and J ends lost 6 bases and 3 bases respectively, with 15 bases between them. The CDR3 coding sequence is TGTGCCAGCTCCCCTACAGGGCTCTACAATCAGCCCCAGCATTTT. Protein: CASSPTGLYNQPQHF. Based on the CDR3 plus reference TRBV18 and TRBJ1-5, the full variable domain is NAGVMQNPRHLVRRRGQEARLRCSPMKGHSHVYWYRQLPEEGLKFMVYLQKENIIDESGMPKERFSAEFPKEGPSILRIQQVVRGDSAAYFCASSPTGLYNQPQHFGDGTRLSIL.

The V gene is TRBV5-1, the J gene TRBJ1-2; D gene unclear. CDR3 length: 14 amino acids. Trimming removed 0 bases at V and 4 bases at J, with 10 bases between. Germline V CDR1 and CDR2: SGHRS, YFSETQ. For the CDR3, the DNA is TGCGCCAGCAGCTTGGGGACGGCCCGCTATGGCTACACCTTC. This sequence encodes CASSLGTARYGYTF.

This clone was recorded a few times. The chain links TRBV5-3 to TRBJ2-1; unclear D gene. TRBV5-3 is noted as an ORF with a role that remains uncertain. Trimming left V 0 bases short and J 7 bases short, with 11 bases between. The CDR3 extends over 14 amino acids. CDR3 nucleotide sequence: TGTGCCAGAAGCTTGGTGGCCGGTTCGAATGAGCAGTTCTTC. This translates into CARSLVAGSNEQFF.

The CDR3 protein is CASSQELAGNYNEQFF. The CDR3 DNA reads TGCGCCAGCAGCCAAGAGTTAGCGGGAAATTACAATGAGCAGTTCTTC. The chain uses TRBV4-3 and TRBJ2-1; 8 bases line up with TRBD2. This CDR3 has 16 amino acids. Trimming took 0 bases from V and 4 from J; bases not matched to a gene: 5. Germline CDR1 and CDR2: LGHNA and YSLEER.

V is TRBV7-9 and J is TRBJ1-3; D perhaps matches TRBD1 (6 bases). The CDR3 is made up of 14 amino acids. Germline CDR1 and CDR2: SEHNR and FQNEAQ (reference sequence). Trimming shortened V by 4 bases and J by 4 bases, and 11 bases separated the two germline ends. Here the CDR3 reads CASSSRTAGNTIYF. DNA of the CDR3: TGTGCCAGCAGCTCGCGGACAGCCGGAAACACCATATATTTT.